This T cell receptor beta chain was retrieved from a study of shared clonotypes between healthy human individuals. At the level of the study: Each donor had three CD4 naive, three CD4 memory, two CD8 naive and one CD8 memory plate. Study-wide findings and caveats: The four-donor shared clonotypes exceeded non-shared clonotypes in generation probability, with non-shared ones scoring lower. Approximately 4.6% of naive CD4 clonotypes were shared across four donors.

This CDR3 is 16 amino acids long. Trimming removed 5 bases from V and 0 bases from J; junction bases left unmatched: 9. Germline loops: CDR1 SNHLY, CDR2 FYNNEI. TCRdb's table, derived via immunoSEQ multiplex PCR, lists solely in-frame clones and lacks some. Seen here are nearly 750,000 clones, around 70% observed once, and the top ten hold more than 1.5%. In this sample, this clone turned up many times. Its antigen is not known. The CD4+ fraction was divided into a CD45RA+ naive subset and a CD45RA-negative memory subset. The receptor comes from a woman aged 25 to 45 in good health. The chain couples TRBV2 to TRBJ1-1; 7 bases are a match to TRBD1. Specimen: memory CD4+ T cells sorted from blood. Specified subset: CD45RA-negative fraction. CDR3 sequence: CASSLQGGQMNTEAFF. CDR3 nucleotide sequence: TGTGCCAGCAGTCTTCAGGGGGGACAGATGAACACTGAAGCTTTCTTT.